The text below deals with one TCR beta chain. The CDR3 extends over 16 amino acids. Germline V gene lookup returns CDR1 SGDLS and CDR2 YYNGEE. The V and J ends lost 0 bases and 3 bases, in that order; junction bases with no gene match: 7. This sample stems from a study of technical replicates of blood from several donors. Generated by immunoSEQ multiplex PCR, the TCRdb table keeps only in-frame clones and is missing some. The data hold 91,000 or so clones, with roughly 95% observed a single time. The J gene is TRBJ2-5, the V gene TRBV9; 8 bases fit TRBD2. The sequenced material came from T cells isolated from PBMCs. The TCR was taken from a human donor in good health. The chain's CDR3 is CASSVASGPGKETQYF. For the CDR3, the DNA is TGTGCCAGCAGCGTAGCTAGCGGGCCAGGAAAAGAGACCCAGTACTTC.